The 25 T cell receptor beta chains in this list originate from one sample, sequenced in a study of blood T cell repertoires in COVID-19. Data came from immunoSEQ multiplex PCR; TCRdb stores just in-frame clones and leaves some out. The sample holds about 43,000 clones, roughly 85% seen once. What was sequenced was peripheral blood. Receptor source: a man aged 60-69 years with active COVID-19.

This clone is categorized as medium-sized (0.01 to 0.1%). This sequence joins TRBV19 and TRBJ1-5; 9 bases match TRBD1. This CDR3 region has 15 residues. CDR1 and CDR2 from the germline V gene are LNHDA and SQIVND (reference sequence). V dropped 5 bases and J dropped 3; count of bases not matched to a gene: 5. The CDR3 DNA reads as TGTGCCAGTAGTCCCGGACAGGGGTTCAATCAGCCCCAGCATTTT. This gives the protein CASSPGQGFNQPQHF.

V gene TRBV3-1 (or the pseudogene TRBV3-2) combines with J gene TRBJ2-2, with a possible D match to TRBD2 (6 bases). The CDR3 contains 16 residues. CDR1 and CDR2 from the germline V gene are LGHDT and YNNKEL (reference sequence). V lost 4 bases to trimming and J lost 5 bases, with 17 bases between them. The CDR3 protein is CASSLHKAGKTGELFF. DNA of the CDR3: TGTGCCAGCAGCCTTCACAAAGCGGGCAAAACCGGGGAGCTGTTTTTT.

V usage is TRBV3-1 (or the pseudogene TRBV3-2) and J usage is TRBJ2-2; possible D gene TRBD1, 5 bases. Deletions cut 3 bases from V and 4 bases from J, with 12 bases between. This CDR3 comprises 15 residues. Germline-derived CDR1 and CDR2 are LGHDT and YNNKEL (reference sequence). The CDR3 here is CASSQDLGATGELFF. The DNA of the CDR3 is TGTGCCAGCAGCCAGGACCTAGGGGCCACCGGGGAGCTGTTTTTT.

The chain combines TRBV3-1 (or the pseudogene TRBV3-2) with TRBJ2-2, with D possibly TRBD1 on 6 matching bases. V lost 7 bases and J lost 5, with 17 bases in between. The CDR3 is 15 residues long. The germline CDR1 and CDR2 sequences are LGHDT and YNNKEL (reference sequence). CDR3 nucleotides: TGTGCCAGCAATAACAGGGTGTCGGGGACCGGGGAGCTGTTTTTT. It is translated as CASNNRVSGTGELFF.

J is TRBJ1-5 and V is TRBV5-6; 7 nucleotides agree with TRBD1. The CDR3 contains 16 residues. The V gene end was trimmed by 2 bases and the J gene end by 3 bases; junction bases not matched to a gene: 8. CDR1 is SGHDT and CDR2 is YYEEEE in the germline V gene. The CDR3 spells CASSFGARGLNQPQHF. As DNA, the CDR3 is TGTGCCAGCAGCTTCGGGGCTAGGGGGCTCAATCAGCCCCAGCATTTT. The full variable domain, in which reference TRBV5-6 and TRBJ1-5 provide the parts outside the CDR3, is DAGVTQSPTHLIKTRGQQVTLRCSPKSGHDTVSWYQQALGQGPQFIFQYYEEEERQRGNFPDRFSGHQFPNYSSELNVNALLLGDSALYLCASSFGARGLNQPQHFGDGTRLSIL.

The V and J genes are TRBV5-1 and TRBJ2-5, with 8 bases fitting TRBD2. Germline V gene data show CDR1 as SGHRS and CDR2 as YFSETQ. The ends lost 1 base at V and 3 bases at J; junction bases unmatched: 8. The CDR3 runs 16 residues. CDR3 sequence reads: CASSLWGSGTEETQYF. For the CDR3, the DNA is TGCGCCAGCAGCTTGTGGGGTAGCGGGACCGAAGAGACCCAGTACTTC.

This chain joins TRBV9 and TRBJ2-5, with D perhaps TRBD1 (5 bases). CDR3 length: 14 residues. Deletions cut 0 bases from V and 1 base from J, with 7 bases between. The V gene's germline CDR1 is SGDLS and CDR2 YYNGEE. CDR3 amino acids: CASSVGGSQETQYF. The CDR3 nucleotides are TGTGCCAGCAGCGTAGGGGGCAGCCAAGAGACCCAGTACTTC.

This sequence joins TRBV11-2 and TRBJ2-7; 7 bases are a match to TRBD1. Per the germline V gene, CDR1 is SGHAT and CDR2 is FQNNGV. V lost 3 bases to trimming and J lost 0 bases; unmatched junction nucleotides: 5. The CDR3 runs 15 residues. CDR3 DNA: TGTGCCAGCAGCTTCGACAGGGTTAGCTCCTACGAGCAGTACTTC. This translates into CASSFDRVSSYEQYF.

V is TRBV10-1 and J is TRBJ2-3; 9 bases agree with TRBD1. Germline V lookup: CDR1 WNHNN, CDR2 SYGVQD (reference sequence). The CDR3 is 15 amino acids. Trimming removed 2 bases from V and 5 bases from J; junction bases left unmatched: 5. The CDR3 here is CASSEHRGLIDTQYF. In DNA form, the CDR3 reads TGCGCCAGCAGTGAGCACAGGGGGCTGATAGATACGCAGTATTTT.

The V call is TRBV2, the J call TRBJ2-7; 8 nucleotides line up with TRBD1. Germline trimming cut 7 bases from V and 3 bases from J; bases unmatched to any gene: 11. In germline, CDR1 is SNHLY, CDR2 FYNNEI. The CDR3 has 15 amino acids. This CDR3 reads CASTSNRGMFYEQYF. The CDR3 DNA is TGTGCCAGCACCAGTAACAGGGGGATGTTCTACGAGCAGTACTTC.

This clone was picked up one time. One junction end disagrees with the germline gene, perhaps due to a read error. This chain connects TRBV9 to TRBJ2-2, with D perhaps matching TRBD2 (5 bases). Germline assignment: CDR1 SGDLS and CDR2 YYNGEE. The length of the CDR3 is 14 residues. The CDR3 DNA follows: TGTGCCAGCAGCGTAGATCCGAACACCGGGGAGTTGTTTTTT. As protein: CASSVDPNTGELFF.

The J gene is TRBJ2-2, the V gene TRBV7-3, with 7 bases aligning to TRBD1. CDR1 is SGHTA, CDR2 FQGTGA, per germline. The CDR3 contains 14 residues. V was pared by 5 bases and J by 3 bases, with 3 bases of the junction left unmatched. The CDR3 sequence is CASSRDSYTGELFF. The CDR3 region has the DNA TGTGCCAGCAGCCGGGACAGCTACACCGGGGAGCTGTTTTTT.

The rearrangement links TRBV11-2 to TRBJ1-6; 7 nucleotides agree with TRBD1. The J segment lost 0 bases and the V segment lost 5 bases, leaving 13 bases of the junction unmatched. CDR1 SGHAT and CDR2 FQNNGV come from the germline V gene. The CDR3 has 19 residues. Here the CDR3 reads CASSGFGQDQSSYNSPLHF. The CDR3 DNA reads as TGTGCCAGCAGCGGCTTCGGACAGGATCAGAGCTCCTATAATTCACCCCTCCACTTT.

A single count supports this clone. This sequence joins TRBV7-2 and TRBJ2-5; TRBD2 might be the D (6 bases). This CDR3 region has 15 residues. The germline V gene encodes CDR1 SGHTA and CDR2 FQGNSA. Trimming took off 3 bases at V and 4 bases at J, with 15 bases between the two ends. CDR3: CASSFSGLQTETQYF. DNA for the CDR3: TGTGCCAGCAGCTTCTCGGGACTCCAGACAGAGACCCAGTACTTC.

The rearrangement links TRBV18 to TRBJ1-2; a possible D gene is TRBD1 (5 bases). CDR1 is KGHSH, CDR2 LQKENI, per germline. CDR3 length: 14 amino acids. The ends were cut back, 3 bases at V and 4 bases at J, with 12 bases in the middle. This CDR3 reads CASSPLQGTYGYTF. CDR3 coding DNA: TGTGCCAGCTCACCGCTGCAGGGAACCTATGGCTACACCTTC.

The CDR3 reads CSAREREQFF. In DNA form, the CDR3 reads TGCAGTGCTAGAGAGCGGGAGCAGTTCTTC. The chain carries TRBV20-1 and TRBJ2-1; D call uncertain. CDR1 is DFQATT, CDR2 SNEGSKA, per germline (reference sequence). V lost 0 bases and J 10 bases, leaving 4 bases between the germline ends. The CDR3 is 10 residues long.

The J gene is TRBJ2-3, the V gene TRBV15; D may be TRBD2 (6 bases). CDR3 length: 15 amino acids. Looked up from germline, CDR1 is LNHNV and CDR2 is YYDKDF (reference sequence). V shed 2 bases and J shed 1 base, with 10 bases lying between them. CDR3 amino acids: CATSRTGLRTDTQYF. CDR3 coding DNA: TGTGCCACCAGCAGAACGGGACTCCGCACAGATACGCAGTATTTT.

The DNA for the CDR3 is TGTGCCAGCACAACCGGGATTGAAGAGCAGTACTTC. Its translation is CASTTGIEEQYF. The chain uses TRBV2 and TRBJ2-7; D possibly corresponds to TRBD2 (5 bases). Germline CDR1 reads SNHLY; CDR2 reads FYNNEI. V was clipped by 7 bases and J by 7 bases, with 14 bases between them. The CDR3 is 12 residues long.

This clone qualifies as medium-sized. The chain joins TRBV7-8 to TRBJ1-2; TRBD1 might be the D (5 bases). This CDR3 has 14 residues. V lost 1 base and J 5 bases, leaving 11 bases between the germline ends. The germline CDR1 and CDR2 sequences are SGHVS and FQNEAQ. The CDR3 region is CASSLGGLGYGYTF. CDR3 DNA: TGTGCCAGCAGCTTAGGGGGCTTAGGTTATGGCTACACCTTC.

The J gene is TRBJ1-1, the V gene TRBV4-3, with D possibly being TRBD1 (5 bases). Trimming took 0 bases from V and 8 from J, leaving 13 bases between them. The germline CDR1 and CDR2 sequences are LGHNA and YSLEER. CDR3 length: 14 residues. CDR3 region: CASSQDDSRLEAFF. The CDR3 DNA reads as TGCGCCAGCAGCCAAGATGACAGCCGATTGGAAGCTTTCTTT.

CDR3 nucleotide sequence: TGCGCCAGCAGCTGGGGGATAACCGGGACAGGGGCCGGAAACTATGGCTACACCTTC. It translates to CASSWGITGTGAGNYGYTF. This chain links TRBV5-1 with TRBJ1-2; 10 bases are shared with TRBD1. The CDR3 loop spans 19 amino acids. CDR1 and CDR2 from the germline V gene are SGHRS and YFSETQ. The V and J ends lost 3 bases and 2 bases, in that order; junction bases with no gene match: 16.

V gene TRBV3-1 (or the pseudogene TRBV3-2) combines with J gene TRBJ1-1, with 10 nucleotides matching TRBD1. CDR3 length equals 13 residues. CDR1 and CDR2 from the germline V gene are LGHDT and YNNKEL (reference sequence). V was pared by 9 bases and J by 3 bases, with 4 bases of the junction left unmatched. For the CDR3, the DNA is TGTGCCAGTGATGGGACAGGGGACACTGAAGCTTTCTTT. It encodes CASDGTGDTEAFF.

The chain couples TRBV9 to TRBJ2-7; D gene ambiguous. The CDR3 contains 15 residues. With 0 bases removed from V and 1 base from J, the gap between germline ends came to 11 bases. Germline V gene lookup returns CDR1 SGDLS and CDR2 YYNGEE. The CDR3 bases are TGTGCCAGCAGCGTAGGACGAGCGACGTCCTACGAGCAGTACTTC. This sequence encodes CASSVGRATSYEQYF.

The V gene is TRBV5-1, the J gene TRBJ2-1, with D possibly being TRBD1 (5 bases). V lost 4 bases and J lost 7, with 15 bases in between. This CDR3 spans 14 amino acids. Germline loops: CDR1 SGHRS, CDR2 YFSETQ. CDR3 in amino acids: CASSTPGRRNEQFF. The DNA for the CDR3 is TGCGCCAGCAGCACGCCAGGGCGGCGGAATGAGCAGTTCTTC. Looking up the rest from reference TRBV5-1 and TRBJ2-1 gives the full variable domain: KAGVTQTPRYLIKTRGQQVTLSCSPISGHRSVSWYQQTPGQGLQFLFEYFSETQRNKGNFPGRFSGRQFSNSRSEMNVSTLELGDSALYLCASSTPGRRNEQFFGPGTRLTVL.

This chain connects TRBV5-4 to TRBJ2-7; 7 bases are a match to TRBD2. This CDR3 region has 13 residues. The V and J ends lost 0 bases and 4 bases, in that order; junction bases with no gene match: 1. The germline V gene encodes CDR1 SGHNT and CDR2 YYREEE (reference sequence). CDR3 protein: CASSLVSGYEQYF. In nucleotides, the CDR3 is TGTGCCAGCAGCTTGGTTAGCGGGTACGAGCAGTACTTC.